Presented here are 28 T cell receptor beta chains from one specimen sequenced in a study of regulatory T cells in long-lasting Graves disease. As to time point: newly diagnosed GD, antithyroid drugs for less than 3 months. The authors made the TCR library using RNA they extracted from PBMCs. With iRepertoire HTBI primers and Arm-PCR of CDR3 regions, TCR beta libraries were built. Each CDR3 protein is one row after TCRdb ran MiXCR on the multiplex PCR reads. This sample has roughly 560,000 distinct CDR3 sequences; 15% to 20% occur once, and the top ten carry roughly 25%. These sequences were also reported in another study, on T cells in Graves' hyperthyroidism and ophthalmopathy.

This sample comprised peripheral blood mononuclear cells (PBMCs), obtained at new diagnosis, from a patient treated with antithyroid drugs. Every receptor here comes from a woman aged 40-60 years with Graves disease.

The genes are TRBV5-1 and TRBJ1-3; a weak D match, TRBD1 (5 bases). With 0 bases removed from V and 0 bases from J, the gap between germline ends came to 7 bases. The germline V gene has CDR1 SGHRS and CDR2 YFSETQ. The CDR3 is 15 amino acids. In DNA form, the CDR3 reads TGCGCCAGCAGCTTGGATGACAGCTCTGGAAACACCATATATTTT. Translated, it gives CASSLDDSSGNTIYF.

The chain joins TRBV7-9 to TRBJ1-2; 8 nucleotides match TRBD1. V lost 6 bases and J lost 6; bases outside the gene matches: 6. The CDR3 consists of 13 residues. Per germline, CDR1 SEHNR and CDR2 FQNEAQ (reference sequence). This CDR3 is CASSFDRGNGYTF. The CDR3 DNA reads TGTGCCAGCAGTTTTGACAGGGGTAATGGCTACACCTTC.

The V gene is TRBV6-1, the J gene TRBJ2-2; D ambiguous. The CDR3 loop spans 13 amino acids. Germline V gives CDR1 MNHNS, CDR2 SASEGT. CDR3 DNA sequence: TGTGCAAGGCAGGAACCGAACACCGGGGAGCTGTTTTTT. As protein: CARQEPNTGELFF.

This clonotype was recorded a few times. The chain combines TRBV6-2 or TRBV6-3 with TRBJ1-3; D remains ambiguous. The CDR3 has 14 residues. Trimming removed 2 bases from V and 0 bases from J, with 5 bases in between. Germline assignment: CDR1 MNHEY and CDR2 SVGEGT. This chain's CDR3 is CASSYEYSGNTIYF. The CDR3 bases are TGTGCCAGCAGTTACGAATACTCTGGAAACACCATATATTTT.

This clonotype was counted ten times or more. This chain's CDR3 is CASSLDWTSPSTDTQYF. The CDR3 nucleotides are TGTGCCAGCAGCTTAGACTGGACTAGCCCTAGCACAGATACGCAGTATTTT. This chain joins TRBV7-2 and TRBJ2-3, with 8 bases matching TRBD2. Looked up from germline, CDR1 is SGHTA and CDR2 is FQGNSA. The CDR3 sequence is 17 residues long. After removal of 1 base from V and 0 bases from J, the junction contained 6 bases not matched to a gene.

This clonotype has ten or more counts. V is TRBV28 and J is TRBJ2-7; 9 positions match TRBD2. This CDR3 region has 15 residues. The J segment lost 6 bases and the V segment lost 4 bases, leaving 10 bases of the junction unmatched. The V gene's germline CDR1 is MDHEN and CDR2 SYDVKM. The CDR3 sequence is CASSSLAGTSGEQYF. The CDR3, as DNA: TGTGCCAGCAGTTCGCTAGCGGGGACCTCTGGCGAGCAGTACTTC. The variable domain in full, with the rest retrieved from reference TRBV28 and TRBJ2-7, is DVKVTQSSRYLVKRTGEKVFLECVQDMDHENMFWYRQDPGLGLRLIYFSYDVKMKEKGDIPEGYSVSREKKERFSLILESASTNQTSMYLCASSSLAGTSGEQYFGPGTRLTVT.

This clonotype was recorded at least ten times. CDR3 region: CAIGDQPQHF. The DNA of the CDR3 is TGTGCCATTGGAGATCAGCCCCAGCATTTT. The chain uses TRBV2 and TRBJ1-5; D not resolved. Between the trimmed V and J ends, which lost 10 bases and 5 bases, there was a span of 6 bases. This CDR3 comprises 10 residues. CDR1 and CDR2 (germline): SNHLY, FYNNEI.

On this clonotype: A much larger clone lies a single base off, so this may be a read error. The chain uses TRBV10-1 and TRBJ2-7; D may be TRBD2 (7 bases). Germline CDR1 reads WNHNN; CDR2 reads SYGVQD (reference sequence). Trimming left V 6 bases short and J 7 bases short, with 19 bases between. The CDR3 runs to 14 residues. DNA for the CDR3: TGCGCCAGCAGCCCCGGGGGGCTAGCTAATGAGCAGTACTTC. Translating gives CASSPGGLANEQYF.

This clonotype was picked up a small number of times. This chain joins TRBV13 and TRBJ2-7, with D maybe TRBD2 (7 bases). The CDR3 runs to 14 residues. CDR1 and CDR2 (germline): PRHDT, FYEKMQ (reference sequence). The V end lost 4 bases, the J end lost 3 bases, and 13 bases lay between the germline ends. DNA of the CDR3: TGTGCCAGCAGCTCCGGGGGGCCTCTCTACGAGCAGTACTTC. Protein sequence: CASSSGGPLYEQYF.

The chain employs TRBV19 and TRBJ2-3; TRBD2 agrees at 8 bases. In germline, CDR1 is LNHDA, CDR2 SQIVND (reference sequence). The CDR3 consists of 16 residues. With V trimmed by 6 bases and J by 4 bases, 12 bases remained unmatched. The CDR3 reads CASSYGLAGGPDTQYF. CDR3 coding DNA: TGTGCCAGTAGCTACGGTCTGGCGGGGGGCCCAGATACGCAGTATTTT. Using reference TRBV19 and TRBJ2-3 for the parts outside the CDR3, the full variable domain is DGGITQSPKYLFRKEGQNVTLSCEQNLNHDAMYWYRQDPGQGLRLIYYSQIVNDFQKGDIAEGYSVSREKKESFPLTVTSAQKNPTAFYLCASSYGLAGGPDTQYFGPGTRLTVL.

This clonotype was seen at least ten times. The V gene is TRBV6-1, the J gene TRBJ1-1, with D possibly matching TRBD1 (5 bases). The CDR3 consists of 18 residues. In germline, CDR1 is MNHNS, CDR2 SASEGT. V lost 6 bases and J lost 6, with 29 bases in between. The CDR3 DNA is TGTGCCAGCAGCTTACTATCCGGGACCCCGTCCGCCTTCCCTGAAGCTTTCTTT. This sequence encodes CASSLLSGTPSAFPEAFF.

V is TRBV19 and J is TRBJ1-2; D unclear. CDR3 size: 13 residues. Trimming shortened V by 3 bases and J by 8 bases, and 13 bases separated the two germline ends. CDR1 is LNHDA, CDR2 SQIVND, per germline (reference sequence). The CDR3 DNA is TGTGCCAGTAGTATCGGCAGGTCGGGGGGCTACACCTTC. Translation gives CASSIGRSGGYTF.

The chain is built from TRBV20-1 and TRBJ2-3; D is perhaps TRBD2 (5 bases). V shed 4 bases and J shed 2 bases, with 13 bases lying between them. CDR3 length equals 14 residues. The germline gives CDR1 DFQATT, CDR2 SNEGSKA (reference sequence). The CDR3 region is CSANGIGLTDTQYF. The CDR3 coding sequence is TGCAGTGCTAACGGGATAGGCCTCACAGATACGCAGTATTTT.

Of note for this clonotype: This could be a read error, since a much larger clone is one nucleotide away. CDR3 nucleotide sequence: TGTGCCAGCAGTTTAGAGCAGCGGGCTTTCTTT. The encoded protein is CASSLEQRAFF. The gene calls are TRBV12-3 or TRBV12-4 and TRBJ1-1; D gene unclear. V dropped 1 base and J dropped 11 bases, with 8 bases sitting between them. The CDR3 loop spans 11 amino acids.

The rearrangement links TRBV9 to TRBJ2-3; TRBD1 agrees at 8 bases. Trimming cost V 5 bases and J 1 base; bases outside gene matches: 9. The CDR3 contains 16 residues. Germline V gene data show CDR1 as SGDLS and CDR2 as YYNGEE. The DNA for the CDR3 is TGTGCCAGCAGTCCGAGTCCGGGACAGGGCACAGATACGCAGTATTTT. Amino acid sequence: CASSPSPGQGTDTQYF.

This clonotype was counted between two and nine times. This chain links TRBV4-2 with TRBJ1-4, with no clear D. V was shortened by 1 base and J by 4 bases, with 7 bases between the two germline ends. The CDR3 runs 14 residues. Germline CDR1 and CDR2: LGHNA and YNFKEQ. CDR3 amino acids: CASSQGTLNEKLFF. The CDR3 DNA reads TGTGCCAGCAGCCAAGGGACTCTTAATGAAAAACTGTTTTTT.

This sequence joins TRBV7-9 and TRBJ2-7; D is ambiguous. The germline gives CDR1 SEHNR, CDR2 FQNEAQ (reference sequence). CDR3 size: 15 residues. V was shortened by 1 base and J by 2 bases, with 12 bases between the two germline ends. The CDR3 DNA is TGTGCCAGCAGCTTAGGGGTGACACCCACCTACGAGCAGTACTTC. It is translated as CASSLGVTPTYEQYF. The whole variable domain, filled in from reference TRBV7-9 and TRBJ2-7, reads DTGVSQNPRHKITKRGQNVTFRCDPISEHNRLYWYRQTLGQGPEFLTYFQNEAQLEKSRLLSDRFSAERPKGSFSTLEIQRTEQGDSAMYLCASSLGVTPTYEQYFGPGTRLTVT.

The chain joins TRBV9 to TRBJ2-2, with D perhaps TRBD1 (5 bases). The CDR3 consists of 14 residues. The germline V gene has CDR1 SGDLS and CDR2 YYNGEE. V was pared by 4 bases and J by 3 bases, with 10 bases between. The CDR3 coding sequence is TGTGCCAGCAGCTCCCTAGGGGACACCGGGGAGCTGTTTTTT. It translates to CASSSLGDTGELFF.

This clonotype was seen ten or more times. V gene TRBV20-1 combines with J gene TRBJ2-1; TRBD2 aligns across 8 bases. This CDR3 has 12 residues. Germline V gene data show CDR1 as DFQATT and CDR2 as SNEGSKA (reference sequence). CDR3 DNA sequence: TGCAGCGCCGGGGGGGGTCACAATGAGCAGTTCTTC. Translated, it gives CSAGGGHNEQFF.

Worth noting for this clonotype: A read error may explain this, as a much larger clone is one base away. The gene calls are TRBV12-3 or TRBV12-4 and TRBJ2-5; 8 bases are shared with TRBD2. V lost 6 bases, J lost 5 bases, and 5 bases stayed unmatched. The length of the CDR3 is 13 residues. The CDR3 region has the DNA TGTGCCAGCAGCCGCGCGGGGGGTGAGACCCAGTACTTC. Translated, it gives CASSRAGGETQYF.

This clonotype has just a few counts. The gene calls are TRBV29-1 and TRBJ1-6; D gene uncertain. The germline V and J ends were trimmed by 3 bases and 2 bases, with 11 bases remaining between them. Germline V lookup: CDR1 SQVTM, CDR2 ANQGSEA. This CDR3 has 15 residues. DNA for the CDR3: TGCAGCGTTGATGGGCAGATCGCCTATAATTCACCCCTCCACTTT. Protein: CSVDGQIAYNSPLHF.

CDR3: CASSLDWGSSYNEQFF. CDR3 in DNA: TGTGCCAGCAGCTTGGATTGGGGGAGCTCCTACAATGAGCAGTTCTTC. The chain has TRBV5-4 and TRBJ2-1; D tentatively reads TRBD1 or TRBD2 (5 bases each). The CDR3 has 16 residues. Germline CDR1 and CDR2: SGHNT and YYREEE (reference sequence). Between the trimmed V and J ends, which lost 0 bases and 0 bases, there was a span of 10 bases.

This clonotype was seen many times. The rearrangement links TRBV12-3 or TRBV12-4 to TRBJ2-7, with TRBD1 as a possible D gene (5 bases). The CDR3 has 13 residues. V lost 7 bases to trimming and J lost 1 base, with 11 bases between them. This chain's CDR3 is CASNDSPSYEQYF. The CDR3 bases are TGTGCCAGCAACGACAGCCCTTCCTACGAGCAGTACTTC.

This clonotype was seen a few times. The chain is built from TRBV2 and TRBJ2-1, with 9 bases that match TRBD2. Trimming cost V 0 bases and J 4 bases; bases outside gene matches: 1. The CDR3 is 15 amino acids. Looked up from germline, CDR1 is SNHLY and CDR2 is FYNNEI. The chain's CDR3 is CASSEAAGGYNEQFF. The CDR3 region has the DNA TGTGCCAGCAGTGAAGCAGCGGGGGGATACAATGAGCAGTTCTTC.

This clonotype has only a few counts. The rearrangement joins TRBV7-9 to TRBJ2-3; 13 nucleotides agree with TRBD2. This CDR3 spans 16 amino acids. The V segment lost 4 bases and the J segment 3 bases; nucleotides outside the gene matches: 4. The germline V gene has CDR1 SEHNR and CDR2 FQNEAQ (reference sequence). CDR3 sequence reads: CASSSWTSGGTDTQYF. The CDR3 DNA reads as TGTGCCAGCAGCTCCTGGACTAGCGGGGGTACAGATACGCAGTATTTT.

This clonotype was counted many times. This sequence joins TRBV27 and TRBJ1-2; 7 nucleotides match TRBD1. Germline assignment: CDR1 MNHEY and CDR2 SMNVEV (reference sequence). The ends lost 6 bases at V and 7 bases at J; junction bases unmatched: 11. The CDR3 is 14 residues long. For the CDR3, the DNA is TGTGCCAGCAGATGGGGCAGGGGGGTAGGTGGCTACACCTTC. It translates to CASRWGRGVGGYTF.

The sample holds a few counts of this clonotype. Here the CDR3 reads CASSLEYGGSHNEQFF. The CDR3, as DNA: TGTGCCAGCAGCTTAGAATACGGGGGGTCCCACAATGAGCAGTTCTTC. This chain joins TRBV7-6 and TRBJ2-1, with 7 bases aligning to TRBD2. V was clipped by 1 base and J by 5 bases; unmatched bases: 8. Germline loops: CDR1 SGHVS, CDR2 FNYEAQ. The CDR3 is 16 amino acids.

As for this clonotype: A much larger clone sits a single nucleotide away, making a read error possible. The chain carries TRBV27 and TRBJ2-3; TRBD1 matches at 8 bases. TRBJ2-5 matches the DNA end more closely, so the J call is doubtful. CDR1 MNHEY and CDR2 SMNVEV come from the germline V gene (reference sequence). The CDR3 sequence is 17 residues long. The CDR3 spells CASSTNLPRGQGETQYF. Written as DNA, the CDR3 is TGTGCCAGCAGTACAAACCTCCCCAGGGGGCAGGGGGAGACCCAGTACTTC.